The 5 T cell receptor beta chains below come from one sample, sequenced in a study of identical twins. TCRdb reprocessed the 5' RACE reads with MiXCR, giving one entry per CDR3 protein. The sample consists of about 100,000 distinct CDR3 sequences, 4.5% to 6.5% of them appearing once. Input material: memory T cells sorted from blood. These TCRs come from a woman between 45 and 60 years old in good health.

The chain carries TRBV2 and TRBJ1-3; D is perhaps TRBD1 (6 bases). Per germline, CDR1 SNHLY and CDR2 FYNNEI. V was cut by 8 bases and J by 0 bases, with 14 bases left in between. The CDR3 runs 15 residues. The CDR3 coding sequence is TGTGCCAGCGGACAGCCGTTAAGCTCTGGAAACACCATATATTTT. It is translated as CASGQPLSSGNTIYF.

The genes are TRBV5-5 and TRBJ1-1; D call uncertain. The germline V and J ends were trimmed by 4 bases and 7 bases, with 14 bases remaining between them. There are 13 residues in the CDR3. CDR1 and CDR2 from the germline V gene are SGHKS and YYEKEE (reference sequence). CDR3 in DNA: TGTGCCAGCAGCCGCGGCGGCGGGGTTGAAGCTTTCTTT. As protein: CASSRGGGVEAFF.

This clonotype was picked up many times. The V and J genes are TRBV20-1 and TRBJ2-2; tentatively, D is TRBD2 (6 bases). The V and J ends lost 6 bases and 4 bases respectively, with 12 bases between them. Germline V gene lookup returns CDR1 DFQATT and CDR2 SNEGSKA (reference sequence). The CDR3 extends over 13 amino acids. The CDR3 region is CSALVAATGELFF. The DNA for the CDR3 is TGCAGTGCCCTCGTAGCGGCCACCGGGGAGCTGTTTTTT.

A few counts support this clonotype. This chain connects TRBV7-2 to TRBJ1-1, with D tentatively TRBD1 (6 bases). Trimming took off 1 base at V and 6 bases at J, with 15 bases between the two ends. The CDR3 loop spans 15 amino acids. Germline loops: CDR1 SGHTA, CDR2 FQGNSA. CDR3 region: CASSLVGGAGAEAFF. CDR3 nucleotides: TGTGCCAGCAGCTTAGTGGGGGGGGCAGGAGCTGAAGCTTTCTTT.

At least ten counts were recorded for this clonotype. The rearrangement uses TRBV5-1 and TRBJ2-1, with 8 bases aligning to TRBD2. The length of the CDR3 is 17 residues. In germline, CDR1 is SGHRS, CDR2 YFSETQ. V was clipped by 0 bases and J by 2 bases; unmatched bases: 7. The CDR3 spells CASSLAGGTSPYNEQFF. CDR3 sequence (DNA): TGCGCCAGCAGCTTGGCCGGCGGGACTAGTCCCTACAATGAGCAGTTCTTC.